This is a list of T cell receptor beta chains from one sample in a study of human T cells and chemical hapten exposure. TCRdb recomputed calls from the RACE reads with MiXCR, one row per CDR3 protein. The data contain about 65,000 distinct CDR3 sequences, roughly 6.6% of them singletons. Sequenced sample: whole blood. These receptors were taken from a female donor in good health. Some clones in this sample may be carry-over from other donors' samples. Each CDR3 is given with its conserved first and last residue. A D gene is named only where the DNA matches it firmly. Expanded clones get a size class; other rows say once, few or many, or leave the size out.

cdr3_nt,cdr3_aa,v_call,d_call,clone_size,j_call
TGTGCCAGCAGCAGAGCGGGAAACACCGGGGAGCTGTTTTTT,CASSRAGNTGELFF,TRBV6-2/TRBV6-3,TRBD2,many,TRBJ2-2
TGTGCCAGCAGCTTAGGTCCAGGGGGAGGCAGTTGGGAGCAGTTCTTC,CASSLGPGGGSWEQFF,TRBV7-2,-,-,TRBJ2-1
TGTGCCAGCAGCCCGGAAAGCGGAGAAAGGGCAGATACGCAGTATTTT,CASSPESGERADTQYF,TRBV5-4,-,-,TRBJ2-3
TGTGCCAGCAGTTACTCGAATGTATTGGGACCCCTATCGGCAGATACGCAGTATTTT,CASSYSNVLGPLSADTQYF,TRBV6-5,-,few,TRBJ2-3
TGTGCCAGCAGTCCACTCCGGGACCTGAACACTGAAGCTTTCTTT,CASSPLRDLNTEAFF,TRBV6-6,-,-,TRBJ1-1
TGCAGTGCTAGAGAGCCCACAGCGACCCAGTACTTC,CSAREPTATQYF,TRBV20-1,-,few,TRBJ2-5
TGTGCCAGCAGTTTAGACAGGGTTAAAAACATTCAGTACTTC,CASSLDRVKNIQYF,TRBV12-3/TRBV12-4,-,many,TRBJ2-4
TGTGCCACCCTAGACCGGGACAACCAAGAGACCCAGTACTTC,CATLDRDNQETQYF,TRBV28,-,many,TRBJ2-5
TGTGCCAGCAGCCCCCCCCGGGGGGGTTACAATGAGCAGTTCTTC,CASSPPRGGYNEQFF,TRBV12-3/TRBV12-4,TRBD2,-,TRBJ2-1
TGTGCCAGCAGCTTGGGCCCGGACACCTATCAGCCCCAGCATTTT,CASSLGPDTYQPQHF,TRBV5-6,-,few,TRBJ1-5